This T cell receptor (beta chain) was obtained from a study of blood T cell repertoires in COVID-19 (TCRdb year 2020). A note on the overall study: Collaborator samples came from the United States, Italy and Spain and covered acute and convalescent phases of COVID-19. The samples were drawn from two sources: the first 160 participants of the ongoing ImmuneRACE study, and 950 to 1,500 subjects contributed by 6 global collaborators. Where available, HLA class I and class II types were taken from metadata supplied by the sample provider and were not determined by assay-based typing. The sample metadata nearly always contained a de-identified subject ID, COVID-19 status, age in years and sex. The material from the prospective study consisted of cDNA or gDNA derived from T cells, B-cell-depleted T cells, or PBMCs. The repertoires were released in a freely available public database meant as a resource for research on the immune response to SARS-CoV-2. Subjects who had been exposed to COVID-19, were actively infected with it, or had recovered from it provided the deeply sampled blood TCRbeta repertoires that made up the dataset. Broad study findings and their caveats: Clinical and demographic metadata were provided uncurated, with the amount varying by source and participant.

The junction shows trimming of 1 base on V and 10 bases on J, plus 10 bases between the germline ends. The germline V gene supplies CDR1 MNHEY and CDR2 SVGAGI. The CDR3, cysteine through phenylalanine, is 13 amino acids long. Just CDR3 DNA is preserved here, 39 bases in frame from base 1. Whole blood was collected in K2EDTA tubes by collaborating institutions according to the institutions' own protocols. For TCRbeta analysis, collaborator samples were shipped as frozen whole blood, as isolated PBMCs, or as DNA extracted from either sample type. TCRbeta CDR3 regions were amplified from genomic DNA using the immunoSEQ Assay, a bias-controlled multiplex PCR. The authors' analysis ran thus. The number of nucleated cells in each sample was estimated from the amplification of reference gene primers within the assay. Sequence reads were collapsed and filtered to measure the absolute abundance of every unique TCRbeta CDR3 rearrangement. For each sample, productive Simpson clonality was calculated as the square root of Simpson's diversity index over productive rearrangements. TCRdb retrieved this table from immuneACCESS and kept in-frame rearrangements only. Not all clones are present; in checked studies, unresolved V genes account for under half, and no reason is known for the remainder. Clonal size and the V and J genes are those of that table, whereas D and trimming came from the DNA. The sample contains around 70,000 clones, approximately 80% of them found a single time. The top ten clonotypes cover 15% to 20% of the sample.

This clone has only a few counts. No antigen is known for it. Per-nucleotide qualities are absent, and no much larger clonotype sits a single base away. The origin of this receptor is a woman aged 55-69 years with acute or convalescent COVID-19. Sequences were obtained from peripheral blood. The sequence joins TRBV6-5 to TRBJ2-2, with the D gene not clear enough to name. The bases are TGTGCCAGCAGTTACTGGCCCCCAGAGGAGCTGTTTTTT. Its translation reads: CASSYWPPEELFF.